These 18 T cell receptor beta chains came from one sample sequenced in a study of blood T cell repertoires in COVID-19. Sequencing was performed with immunoSEQ multiplex PCR; in TCRdb, only in-frame clones are kept and a portion is missing. In the table there are 130,000 to 150,000 clones, about 80% of which are singletons. Sequences were obtained from peripheral blood. These receptors all stem from an elderly woman with acute or convalescent COVID-19.

In this sample, this clone turned up once. V usage is TRBV2 and J usage is TRBJ1-6; tentative D call: TRBD1 (6 bases). The CDR3 loop spans 14 amino acids. V was trimmed by 4 bases and J by 9 bases, leaving 13 bases between them. Germline CDR1 is SNHLY and CDR2 is FYNNEI. The CDR3 bases are TGTGCCAGCAGTGGACAGGAAGCGCGTTCACCCCTCCACTTT. Protein: CASSGQEARSPLHF.

V gene TRBV9 combines with J gene TRBJ2-6, with 9 positions matching TRBD1. CDR1 is SGDLS and CDR2 is YYNGEE in the germline V gene. V lost 2 bases, J lost 0 bases, and 3 bases stayed unmatched. The CDR3 totals 17 residues. CDR3 coding DNA: TGTGCCAGCAGCGTCCGGGACAGGGTCTCTGGGGCCAACGTCCTGACTTTC. Residues: CASSVRDRVSGANVLTF. The full variable domain, its missing parts supplied by reference TRBV9 and TRBJ2-6, is DSGVTQTPKHLITATGQRVTLRCSPRSGDLSVYWYQQSLDQGLQFLIQYYNGEERAKGNILERFSAQQFPDLHSELNLSSLELGDSALYFCASSVRDRVSGANVLTFGAGSRLTVL.

The rearrangement joins TRBV6-5 to TRBJ1-2; 7 nucleotides align to TRBD1. Germline CDR1 is MNHEY and CDR2 is SVGAGI. With 5 bases clipped from V and 4 bases from J, the junction kept 4 bases outside the gene matches. The CDR3 covers 13 residues. CDR3 DNA sequence: TGTGCCAGCAGTCAGGGGGTCGTCTATGGCTACACCTTC. Translating gives CASSQGVVYGYTF.

V gene TRBV10-3 combines with J gene TRBJ1-5; 7 bases map to TRBD1. The CDR3 is made up of 17 amino acids. V lost 0 bases and J lost 6; bases outside the gene matches: 11. In germline, CDR1 is ENHRY, CDR2 SYGVKD. The CDR3, as DNA: TGTGCCATCAGTGAGTCGATGGAACAGCCAGGGGGTCAGCCCCAGCATTTT. The encoded protein is CAISESMEQPGGQPQHF.

This sequence joins TRBV5-6 and TRBJ1-4, with TRBD1 matching 8 bases. The trim removed 2 bases at V and 0 bases at J, leaving 6 bases unmatched. Germline CDR1 reads SGHDT; CDR2 reads YYEEEE. The CDR3 totals 17 residues. The CDR3 protein is CASSLGRGQSTNEKLFF. CDR3 DNA sequence: TGTGCCAGCAGCTTAGGCAGGGGGCAATCAACTAATGAAAAACTGTTTTTT.

V is TRBV6-5 and J is TRBJ1-5, with D uncertain. Trimming shortened V by 7 bases and J by 0 bases, and 13 bases separated the two germline ends. CDR3 length: 15 amino acids. Germline V gives CDR1 MNHEY, CDR2 SVGAGI. CDR3: CASTPEGYSNQPQHF. CDR3 bases: TGTGCCAGCACCCCGGAGGGATATAGCAATCAGCCCCAGCATTTT.

J is TRBJ2-1 and V is TRBV5-1; D remains unclear. CDR3 length: 16 residues. CDR1 and CDR2 (germline): SGHRS, YFSETQ. The germline V and J ends were trimmed by 1 base and 6 bases, with 17 bases remaining between them. The CDR3: CASSLISQVTGNEQFF. The CDR3 nucleotides read TGCGCCAGCAGCTTGATTTCCCAAGTCACTGGCAATGAGCAGTTCTTC.

The chain has TRBV7-9 and TRBJ1-1; D unclear. CDR1 SEHNR and CDR2 FQNEAQ come from the germline V gene (reference sequence). The CDR3 spans 18 residues. Trimming took off 3 bases at V and 4 bases at J, with 24 bases between the two ends. As DNA, the CDR3 is TGTGCCAGCAGCTTGAGTGGCCAGCGGTTACTGTTGGGCACTGAAGCTTTCTTT. Protein: CASSLSGQRLLLGTEAFF.

The chain joins TRBV5-6 to TRBJ1-3, with D maybe TRBD1 (6 bases). V shed 1 base and J shed 3 bases, with 8 bases lying between them. The CDR3 extends over 14 amino acids. CDR1 is SGHDT and CDR2 is YYEEEE in the germline V gene. In DNA, the CDR3 is TGTGCCAGCAGCTTGAGGGGGTATGGAAACACCATATATTTT. Translating it yields CASSLRGYGNTIYF.

The CDR3 sequence: CASSSNYRDTEAFF. The DNA for the CDR3 is TGTGCCAGCAGTTCGAATTACAGGGACACTGAAGCTTTCTTT. The rearrangement links TRBV7-9 to TRBJ1-1; maybe TRBD1 (6 bases). Germline V gene data show CDR1 as SEHNR and CDR2 as FQNEAQ (reference sequence). With 6 bases removed from V and 3 bases from J, the gap between germline ends came to 14 bases. The CDR3 is 14 amino acids.

The chain is built from TRBV5-1 and TRBJ2-2; TRBD1 matches at 9 bases. CDR3 length: 15 residues. J lost 4 bases, V lost 4 bases, and 5 bases had no gene match. Germline V gene lookup returns CDR1 SGHRS and CDR2 YFSETQ. The CDR3 here is CASSIQGASTGELFF. CDR3 DNA: TGCGCCAGCAGCATACAGGGGGCGAGCACCGGGGAGCTGTTTTTT.

The J gene is TRBJ1-1, the V gene TRBV6-5, with D perhaps TRBD1 (5 bases). V was shortened by 4 bases and J by 9 bases, with 12 bases between the two germline ends. Germline CDR1 and CDR2: MNHEY and SVGAGI. There are 12 residues in the CDR3. This CDR3 reads CASSSTTDKAFF. The DNA of the CDR3 is TGTGCCAGCAGTTCGACGACAGATAAAGCTTTCTTT.

This chain connects TRBV9 to TRBJ1-3; 11 bases match TRBD1. J lost 1 base, V lost 0 bases, and 6 bases had no gene match. CDR1 is SGDLS, CDR2 YYNGEE, per germline. This CDR3 has 18 amino acids. CDR3 nucleotide sequence: TGTGCCAGCAGCGTAGCTACGGACAGGGGGCTTTCTGGAAACACCATATATTTT. This translates into CASSVATDRGLSGNTIYF.

The V call is TRBV5-1, the J call TRBJ1-2; the D is unclear. V lost 3 bases, J lost 2 bases, and 14 bases lay in between. Germline V gene sequence: CDR1 SGHRS, CDR2 YFSETQ. CDR3 length equals 15 residues. CDR3 coding DNA: TGCGCCAGCAGCTCGACCGGCCTAGCAAACTATGGCTACACCTTC. Its protein product is CASSSTGLANYGYTF.

J is TRBJ1-2 and V is TRBV9; 12 bases fit TRBD1. Germline CDR1 and CDR2: SGDLS and YYNGEE. The CDR3 has 15 amino acids. V lost 2 bases, J lost 6 bases, and 5 bases stayed unmatched. The CDR3 protein is CASSVAGTGGDGYTF. In DNA, the CDR3 is TGTGCCAGCAGCGTGGCCGGGACAGGGGGCGATGGCTACACCTTC.

As for this clone: One junction end disagrees with the germline gene, perhaps due to a read error. The J gene is TRBJ2-7, the V gene TRBV7-6, with 11 positions matching TRBD2. The germline V gene encodes CDR1 SGHVS and CDR2 FNYEAQ. The CDR3 is made up of 14 amino acids. The DNA of the CDR3 is TGTGCCAGCAGTTTAGCGGGGGGGGACTACGAGCAGTACTTC. Protein product: CASSLAGGDYEQYF.

Only a few counts were recorded for this clone. The chain carries TRBV11-2 and TRBJ1-1; the D gene is possibly TRBD1 (5 bases). Germline V gives CDR1 SGHAT, CDR2 FQNNGV. The CDR3 totals 16 residues. V shed 1 base and J shed 7 bases, with 19 bases lying between them. The chain's CDR3 is CASSLGRGVGKGEAFF. The CDR3 DNA reads as TGTGCCAGCAGCTTAGGTCGGGGGGTTGGGAAAGGTGAAGCTTTCTTT.

To note about this clone: Distinct nucleotide sequences in the sample also encode this CDR3. The rearrangement links TRBV4-1 to TRBJ1-2; 8 nucleotides match TRBD1. V lost 1 base and J lost 4; bases outside the gene matches: 2. CDR1 is MGHRA and CDR2 is YSYEKL in the germline V gene. This CDR3 comprises 14 residues. The CDR3 reads CASSQGDRGYGYTF. The CDR3 DNA follows: TGCGCCAGCAGCCAAGGAGACAGGGGCTATGGCTACACCTTC.